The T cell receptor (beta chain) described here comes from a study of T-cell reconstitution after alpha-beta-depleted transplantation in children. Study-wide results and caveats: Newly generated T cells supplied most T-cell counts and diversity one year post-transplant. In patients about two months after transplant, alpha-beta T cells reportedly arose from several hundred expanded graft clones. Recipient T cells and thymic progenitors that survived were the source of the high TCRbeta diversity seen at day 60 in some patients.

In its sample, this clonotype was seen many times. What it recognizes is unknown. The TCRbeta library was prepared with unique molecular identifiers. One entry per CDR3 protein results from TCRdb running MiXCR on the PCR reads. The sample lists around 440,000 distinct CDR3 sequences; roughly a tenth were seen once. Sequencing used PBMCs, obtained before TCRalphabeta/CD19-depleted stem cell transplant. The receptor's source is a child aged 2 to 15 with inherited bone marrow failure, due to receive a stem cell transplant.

Here the CDR3 reads CASSQGWTGGTYNEQFF. CDR3 DNA sequence: TGCGCCAGCAGCCAAGGATGGACAGGTGGGACATACAATGAGCAGTTCTTC. This chain uses TRBV4-3 with TRBJ2-1; 7 bases agree with TRBD1. Germline V gives CDR1 LGHNA, CDR2 YSLEER. V lost 1 base and J lost 4; bases outside the gene matches: 10. The CDR3 covers 17 residues.